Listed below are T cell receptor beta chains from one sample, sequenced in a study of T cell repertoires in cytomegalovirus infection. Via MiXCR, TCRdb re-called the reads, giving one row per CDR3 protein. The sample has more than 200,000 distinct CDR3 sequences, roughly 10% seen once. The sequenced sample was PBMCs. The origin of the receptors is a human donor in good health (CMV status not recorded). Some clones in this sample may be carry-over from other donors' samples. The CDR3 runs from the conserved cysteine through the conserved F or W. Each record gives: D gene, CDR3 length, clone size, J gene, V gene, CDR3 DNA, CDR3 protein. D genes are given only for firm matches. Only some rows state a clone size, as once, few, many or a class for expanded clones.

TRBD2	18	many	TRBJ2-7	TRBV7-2	TGTGCCAGCAGCCCCGGACCGGGACTAGCGGGAGGCGCCTACGAGCAGTACTTC	CASSPGPGLAGGAYEQYF
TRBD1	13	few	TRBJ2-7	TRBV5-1	TGCGCCAGCACGCGGACAGGGTCGGGGGAGCAGTACTTC	CASTRTGSGEQYF
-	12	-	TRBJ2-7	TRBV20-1	TGCAGTGCTAGTGGCAGTGACTACGAGCAGTACTTC	CSASGSDYEQYF
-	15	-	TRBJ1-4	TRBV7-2	TGTGCCAGCAGCTTACGCGGGGGCGGCTATGAAAAACTGTTTTTT	CASSLRGGGYEKLFF
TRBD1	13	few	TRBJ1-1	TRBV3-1	TGTGCCAGCAGCTCAGACAGGGGACTTGAAGCTTTCTTT	CASSSDRGLEAFF
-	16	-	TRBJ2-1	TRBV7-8	TGTGCCAGCAGCTTAGAAGACAGTCTTGGGCAGCTAGCGCAGTTCTTC	CASSLEDSLGQLAQFF
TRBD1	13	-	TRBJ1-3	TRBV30	TGTGCCGGGAACAGGGGGCCTGGAAACACCATATATTTT	CAGNRGPGNTIYF
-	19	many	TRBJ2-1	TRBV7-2	TGTGCCAGCAGCTTAGTGGGCCCCACTCCCCAAGCCTCTTACAATGAGCAGTTCTTC	CASSLVGPTPQASYNEQFF
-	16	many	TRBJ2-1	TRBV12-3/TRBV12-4	TGTGCCAGCAGTTCATCCTCGGGACAAATAACAACCCCGCAGTTCTTC	CASSSSSGQITTPQFF
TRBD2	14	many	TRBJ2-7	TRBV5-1	TGCGCCAGCAGCCCCGGGACTAGCGGCGACGAGCAGTACTTC	CASSPGTSGDEQYF
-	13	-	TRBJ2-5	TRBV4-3	TGCGCCAGCAGCCAAGATACAGAAGAGACCCAGTACTTC	CASSQDTEETQYF
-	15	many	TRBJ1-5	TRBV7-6	TGTGCCAGCCGGATAGGGGCCTATAGCAATCAGCCCCAGCATTTT	CASRIGAYSNQPQHF
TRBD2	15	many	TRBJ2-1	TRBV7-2	TGTGCCAGCAGCTTAGCTCCGGGACTAGGGCTTGAGCAGTTCTTC	CASSLAPGLGLEQFF
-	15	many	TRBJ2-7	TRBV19	TGTGCCAGTAGTATAGATCACGCAGAGAGCTACGAGCAGTACTTC	CASSIDHAESYEQYF
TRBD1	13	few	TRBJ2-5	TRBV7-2	TGTGCCAGCAGCCGGACAGGACAAGAGACCCAGTACTTC	CASSRTGQETQYF
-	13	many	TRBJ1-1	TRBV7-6	TGTGCTAGCAGCAGGGACACGAACACTGAAGCTTTCTTT	CASSRDTNTEAFF
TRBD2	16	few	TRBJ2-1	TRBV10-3	TGTGCCATCGGGGGGGACGAGGGCTATTCCTACAATGAGCAGTTCTTC	CAIGGDEGYSYNEQFF
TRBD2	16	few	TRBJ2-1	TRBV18	TGTGCCAGCTCACCGGGTTTAGCGGGGGCCTACAATGAGCAGTTCTTC	CASSPGLAGAYNEQFF
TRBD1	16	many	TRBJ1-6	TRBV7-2	TGTGCCAGCAGCCCAGGGGGGGTCGGCTATAATTCACCCCTCCACTTT	CASSPGGVGYNSPLHF
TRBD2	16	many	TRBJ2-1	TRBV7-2	TGTGCCAGCAGTCGCATTCCCGGGACTATTTACAATGAGCAGTTCTTC	CASSRIPGTIYNEQFF
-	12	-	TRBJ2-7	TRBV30	TGTGCCTGGAGTCGGGAGAGGTACGAGCAGTACTTC	CAWSRERYEQYF
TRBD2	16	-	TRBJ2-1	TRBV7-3	TGTGCCAGCAGCTTAACCTCGGGGACTAGCGCCCATGAGCAGTTCTTC	CASSLTSGTSAHEQFF
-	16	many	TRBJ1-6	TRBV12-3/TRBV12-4	TGTGCCAGCAGTAGCCAAGGCGGGACATCTGGATCACCCCTCCACTTT	CASSSQGGTSGSPLHF
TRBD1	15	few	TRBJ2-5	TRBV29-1	TGCAGCGTTGATGGCGGGACAGGGGGCGGTGAGACCCAGTACTTC	CSVDGGTGGGETQYF
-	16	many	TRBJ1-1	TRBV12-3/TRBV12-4	TGTGCCAGCAGTCGAAGACAGGATCCTTTGAACACTGAAGCTTTCTTT	CASSRRQDPLNTEAFF
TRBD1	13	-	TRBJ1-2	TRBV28	TGTGCCAGCAGTACCGACAGGGACTATGGCTACACCTTC	CASSTDRDYGYTF
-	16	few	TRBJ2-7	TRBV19	TGTGCCAGTAGTCCCCCGGGCAGGGCTGGTACCTACGAGCAGTACTTC	CASSPPGRAGTYEQYF
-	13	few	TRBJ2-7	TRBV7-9	TGTGCCAGCAGCTTAATAGGGGTCAACGAGCAGTACTTC	CASSLIGVNEQYF
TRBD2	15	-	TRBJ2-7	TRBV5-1	TGCGCCAGCAGCGTCGGACTAGCGGGTTACTACGAGCAGTACTTC	CASSVGLAGYYEQYF
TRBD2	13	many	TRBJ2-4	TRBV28	TGTGCCAGCAGGAGCGGGGGGAAAAACATTCAGTACTTC	CASRSGGKNIQYF
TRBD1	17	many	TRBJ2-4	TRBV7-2	TGTGCCAGCAGCTTAACTTGGACAGGGACGACCAAAAACATTCAGTACTTC	CASSLTWTGTTKNIQYF
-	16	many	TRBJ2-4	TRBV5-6	TGTGCCAGCAGCTTTTTCAGGGGCTACTCCAAAAACATTCAGTACTTC	CASSFFRGYSKNIQYF
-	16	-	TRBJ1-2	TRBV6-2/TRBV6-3	TGTGCCTCGAGCAAAAATACACGGACAGAGAAGATGGGCTACACCTTC	CASSKNTRTEKMGYTF
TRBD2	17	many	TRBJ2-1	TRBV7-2	TGTGCCAGCAGCTTGAGACTAGCGGGGGGGCCCTACAATGAGCAGTTCTTC	CASSLRLAGGPYNEQFF
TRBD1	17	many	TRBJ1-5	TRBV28	TGTGCCAGCAGGGCGGGACAGGGGGCTAGGAGCAATCAGCCCCAGCATTTT	CASRAGQGARSNQPQHF
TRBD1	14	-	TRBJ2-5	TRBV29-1	TGCAGCGTTGAAGTCGGACAGGGCCAAGAGACCCAGTACTTC	CSVEVGQGQETQYF
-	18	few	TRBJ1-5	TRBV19	TGTGCCAGTAGTATCTCGGGAACAAGGGTGGTCGGCAATCAGCCCCAGCATTTT	CASSISGTRVVGNQPQHF
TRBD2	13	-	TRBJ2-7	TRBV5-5	TGTGCCAGCACTCCTCGTGGGGAGGGCGAGCAGTACTTC	CASTPRGEGEQYF
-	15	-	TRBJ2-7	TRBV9	TGTGCCAGCAGCGTTGGGGGCCGAAGCTCCTACGAGCAGTACTTC	CASSVGGRSSYEQYF
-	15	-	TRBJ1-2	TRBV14	TGTGCCAGCAGCCAAAGGTGGGGGCTGTTCGATGGCTACACCTTC	CASSQRWGLFDGYTF
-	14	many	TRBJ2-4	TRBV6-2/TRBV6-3	TGTGCCAGCAGCCCCGACCCGGCCAAAAACATTCAGTACTTC	CASSPDPAKNIQYF
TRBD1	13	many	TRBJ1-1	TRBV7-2	TGTGCCAGCACCCAGGGGGCGTACACTGAAGCTTTCTTT	CASTQGAYTEAFF
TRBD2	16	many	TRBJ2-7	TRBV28	TGTGCCAGCAGTTTGCCTAGCGGCCTGAGCTCCTACGAGCAGTACTTC	CASSLPSGLSSYEQYF
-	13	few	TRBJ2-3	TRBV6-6	TGTGCCAGCAGTCTCGGGAGCGCAGATACGCAGTATTTT	CASSLGSADTQYF
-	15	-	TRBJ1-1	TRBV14	TGTGCCAGCAGCCGTCAACTGGGCTCGAACACTGAAGCTTTCTTT	CASSRQLGSNTEAFF
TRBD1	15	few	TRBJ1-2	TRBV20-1	TGCAGTGCTAGTCCCTATCCCGGGACAGGGGTCGGCTACACCTTC	CSASPYPGTGVGYTF